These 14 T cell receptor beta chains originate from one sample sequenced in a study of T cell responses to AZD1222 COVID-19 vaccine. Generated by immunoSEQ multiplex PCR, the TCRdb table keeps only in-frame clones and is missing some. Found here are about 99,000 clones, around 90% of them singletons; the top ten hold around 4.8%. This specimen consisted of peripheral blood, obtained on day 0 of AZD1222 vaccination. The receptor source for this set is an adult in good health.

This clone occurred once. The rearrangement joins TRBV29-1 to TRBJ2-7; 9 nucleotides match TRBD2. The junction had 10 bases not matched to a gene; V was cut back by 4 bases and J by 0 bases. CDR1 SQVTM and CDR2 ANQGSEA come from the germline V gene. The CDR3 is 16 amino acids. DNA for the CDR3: TGCAGCGTTGGAGCATCTAGCGGGGAACTCTCCTACGAGCAGTACTTC. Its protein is CSVGASSGELSYEQYF.

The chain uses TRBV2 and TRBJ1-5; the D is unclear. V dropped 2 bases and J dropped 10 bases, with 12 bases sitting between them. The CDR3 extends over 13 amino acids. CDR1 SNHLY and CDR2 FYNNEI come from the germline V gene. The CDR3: CASSETSVVPQHF. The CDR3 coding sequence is TGTGCCAGCAGTGAAACTTCGGTAGTTCCCCAGCATTTT.

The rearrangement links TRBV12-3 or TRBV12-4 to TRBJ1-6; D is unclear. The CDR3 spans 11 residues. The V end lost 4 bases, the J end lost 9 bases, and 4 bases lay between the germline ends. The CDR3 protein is CASSSGSPLHF. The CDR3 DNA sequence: TGTGCCAGCAGTTCGGGTTCACCCCTCCACTTT.

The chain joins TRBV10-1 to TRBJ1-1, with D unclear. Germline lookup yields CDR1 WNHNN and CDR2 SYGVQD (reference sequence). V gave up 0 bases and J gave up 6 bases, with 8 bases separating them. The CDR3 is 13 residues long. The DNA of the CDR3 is TGCGCCAGCAGTGAGTCGCCCTCCTCTGAAGCTTTCTTT. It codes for CASSESPSSEAFF.

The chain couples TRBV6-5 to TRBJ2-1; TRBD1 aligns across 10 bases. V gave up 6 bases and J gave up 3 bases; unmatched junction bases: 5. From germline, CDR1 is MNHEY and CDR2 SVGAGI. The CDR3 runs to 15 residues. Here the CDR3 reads CASRAGTGDYNEQFF. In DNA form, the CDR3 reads TGTGCCAGCAGGGCCGGGACAGGGGACTACAATGAGCAGTTCTTC.

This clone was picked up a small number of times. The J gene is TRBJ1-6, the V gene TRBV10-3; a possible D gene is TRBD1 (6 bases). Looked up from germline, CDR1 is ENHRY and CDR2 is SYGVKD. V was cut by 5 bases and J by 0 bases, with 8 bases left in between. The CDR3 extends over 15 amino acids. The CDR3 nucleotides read TGTGCCATCAGTCTAGGGGGCTCCTATAATTCACCCCTCCACTTT. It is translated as CAISLGGSYNSPLHF.

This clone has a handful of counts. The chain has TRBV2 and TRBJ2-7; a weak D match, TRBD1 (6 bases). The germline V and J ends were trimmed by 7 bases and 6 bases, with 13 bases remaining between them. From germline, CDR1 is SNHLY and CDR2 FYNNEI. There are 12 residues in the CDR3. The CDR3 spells CASNKGQAEQYF. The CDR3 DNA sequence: TGTGCCAGCAACAAGGGACAAGCCGAGCAGTACTTC.

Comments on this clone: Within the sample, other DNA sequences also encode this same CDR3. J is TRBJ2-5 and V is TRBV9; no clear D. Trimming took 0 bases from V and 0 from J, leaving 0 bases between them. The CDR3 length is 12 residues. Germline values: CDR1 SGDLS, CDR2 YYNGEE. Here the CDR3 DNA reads TGTGCCAGCAGCGTAGACCAAGAGACCCAGTACTTC. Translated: CASSVDQETQYF.

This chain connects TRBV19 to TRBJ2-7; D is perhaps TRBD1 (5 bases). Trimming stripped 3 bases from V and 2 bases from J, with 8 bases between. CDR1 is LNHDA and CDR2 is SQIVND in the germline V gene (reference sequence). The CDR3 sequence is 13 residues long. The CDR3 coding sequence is TGTGCCAGTAGTATCGGACACCCCTACGAGCAGTACTTC. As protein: CASSIGHPYEQYF.

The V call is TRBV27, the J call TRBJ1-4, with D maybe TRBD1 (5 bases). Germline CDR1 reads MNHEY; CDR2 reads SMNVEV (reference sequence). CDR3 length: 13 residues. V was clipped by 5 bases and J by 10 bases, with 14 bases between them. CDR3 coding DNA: TGTGCCAGCAGTGCCGGGGGTACCCTAAAACTGTTTTTT. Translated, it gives CASSAGGTLKLFF.

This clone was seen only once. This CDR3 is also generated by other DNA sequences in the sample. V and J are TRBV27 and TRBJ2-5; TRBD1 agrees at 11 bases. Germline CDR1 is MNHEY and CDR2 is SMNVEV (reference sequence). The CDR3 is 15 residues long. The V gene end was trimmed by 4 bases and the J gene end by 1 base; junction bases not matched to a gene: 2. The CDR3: CASSSGTGGQETQYF. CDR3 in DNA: TGTGCCAGCAGTTCGGGGACAGGGGGCCAAGAGACCCAGTACTTC.

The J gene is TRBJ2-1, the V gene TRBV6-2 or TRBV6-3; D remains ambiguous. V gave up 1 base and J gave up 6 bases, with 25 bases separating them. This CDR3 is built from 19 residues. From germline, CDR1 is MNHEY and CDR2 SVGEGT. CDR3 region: CASSYLLGLAMALFNEQFF. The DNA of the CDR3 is TGTGCCAGCAGTTACTTACTCGGCCTCGCCATGGCTCTATTCAATGAGCAGTTCTTC.

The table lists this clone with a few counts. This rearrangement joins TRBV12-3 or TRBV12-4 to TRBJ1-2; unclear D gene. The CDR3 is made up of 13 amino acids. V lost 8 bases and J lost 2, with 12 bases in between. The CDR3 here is CASALLPNYGYTF. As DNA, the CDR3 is TGTGCCAGCGCCCTATTGCCGAACTATGGCTACACCTTC.

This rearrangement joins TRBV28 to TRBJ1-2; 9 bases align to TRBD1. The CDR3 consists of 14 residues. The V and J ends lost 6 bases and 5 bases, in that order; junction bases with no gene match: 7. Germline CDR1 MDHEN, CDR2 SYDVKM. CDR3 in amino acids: CASRVQGAYYGYTF. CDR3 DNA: TGTGCCAGCAGGGTACAGGGGGCGTATTATGGCTACACCTTC.